Listed here is a single T cell receptor beta chain. Its cognate antigen is unknown. This sample stems from a study of CD8 T cells in ankylosing spondylitis. Study-level points and caveats: In ankylosing spondylitis blood, a motif of roughly 8 highly homologous TCR beta variants appeared characteristic.

Germline values: CDR1 SEHNR, CDR2 FQNEAQ (reference sequence). This CDR3 region has 13 residues. Trimming shortened V by 6 bases and J by 0 bases, and 7 bases separated the two germline ends. TCRdb used MiXCR to reprocess the 5' RACE reads, holding one entry per CDR3 protein. The sample holds around 890,000 distinct CDR3 sequences, roughly 12% seen once. The chain carries TRBV7-9 and TRBJ2-3; D unresolved. What was sequenced was blood, either unsorted or a sorted T cell fraction (not recorded which). The origin of this receptor is a male donor with ankylosing spondylitis. This CDR3 reads CASSFMSTDTQYF. The CDR3 coding sequence is TGTGCCAGCAGTTTTATGAGCACAGATACGCAGTATTTT.